Following are 12 T cell receptor beta chains from one sample sequenced in a study of CD8 T cells in ankylosing spondylitis. TCRdb re-derived calls from the 5' RACE reads in MiXCR, one entry per CDR3 protein. The sample lists a few hundred thousand distinct CDR3 sequences, around a tenth occurring once. Sequenced: blood, either unsorted or a sorted T cell fraction (not recorded which). The receptors shown here come from a female donor with ankylosing spondylitis or in good health (not recorded which).

This clonotype was seen many times. The V gene is TRBV20-1, the J gene TRBJ2-1, with TRBD2 identical over 9 bases. CDR1 DFQATT and CDR2 SNEGSKA come from the germline V gene (reference sequence). The CDR3 spans 15 residues. The junction had 5 bases not matched to a gene; V was cut back by 5 bases and J by 0 bases. CDR3 sequence: CSAAHSGSSYNEQFF. The CDR3 bases are TGCAGTGCTGCCCATAGCGGGAGCTCCTACAATGAGCAGTTCTTC.

This clonotype has a handful of counts. This sequence joins TRBV7-9 and TRBJ2-7; the D is unclear. CDR3 length equals 15 residues. Between the trimmed V and J ends, which lost 3 bases and 3 bases, there was a span of 15 bases. CDR1 is SEHNR and CDR2 is FQNEAQ in the germline V gene (reference sequence). CDR3 nucleotide sequence: TGTGCCAGCAGCTTTAATACAGACCGACACTACGAGCAGTACTTC. It is translated as CASSFNTDRHYEQYF.

This clonotype was observed at least ten times. This chain joins TRBV5-1 and TRBJ2-5; 7 bases agree with TRBD1. V shed 8 bases and J 5 bases; nucleotides not matched to a gene: 9. This CDR3 is built from 13 residues. Germline CDR1 is SGHRS and CDR2 is YFSETQ. Here the CDR3 reads CASRQGFEETQYF. CDR3 bases: TGCGCCAGTAGACAGGGCTTTGAGGAGACCCAGTACTTC.

This clonotype was detected only a few times. This chain uses TRBV20-1 with TRBJ1-1; D is ambiguous. The CDR3 extends over 15 amino acids. Germline V CDR1 and CDR2: DFQATT, SNEGSKA (reference sequence). Between the trimmed V and J ends, which lost 0 bases and 5 bases, there was a span of 16 bases. The CDR3 sequence is CSARDGREGRTEAFF. In DNA form, the CDR3 reads TGCAGTGCTAGAGATGGGAGGGAAGGGAGGACTGAAGCTTTCTTT.

V is TRBV6-6 and J is TRBJ2-7; D is undetermined. The germline V gene has CDR1 MNHNY and CDR2 SVGAGI (reference sequence). The CDR3 covers 13 residues. V was cut by 0 bases and J by 6 bases, with 9 bases left in between. CDR3 amino acids: CASSYSHGREQYF. The CDR3 DNA reads as TGTGCCAGCAGTTACTCCCATGGGCGCGAGCAGTACTTC.

This clonotype was found many times. The gene calls are TRBV5-1 and TRBJ1-1; tentatively, D is TRBD1 (5 bases). Germline CDR1 reads SGHRS; CDR2 reads YFSETQ. The CDR3 sequence is 15 residues long. The germline V and J ends were trimmed by 1 base and 4 bases, with 14 bases remaining between them. The CDR3 reads CASSLSSQGGTEAFF. The CDR3 DNA is TGCGCCAGCAGCTTGTCATCGCAGGGAGGCACTGAAGCTTTCTTT.

This chain joins TRBV4-1 and TRBJ1-2, with 12 bases matching TRBD1. The CDR3 contains 18 residues. V shed 2 bases, J shed 8 bases, and the junction held 15 bases outside the gene matches. The germline V gene encodes CDR1 MGHRA and CDR2 YSYEKL. DNA for the CDR3: TGCGCCAGCAGCCAAACCCGGGGACAGGGGGCGAGATTGATCGGCTACACCTTC. This gives the protein CASSQTRGQGARLIGYTF.

This clonotype was seen at least ten times. The V call is TRBV12-3 or TRBV12-4, the J call TRBJ2-3, with TRBD2 identical over 8 bases. The CDR3 loop spans 17 amino acids. V shed 7 bases and J 1 base; nucleotides not matched to a gene: 13. CDR3 in DNA: TGTGCCAGCACCCTTCCCCCGAAGCGGGAGCGCACAGATACGCAGTATTTT. This codes for CASTLPPKRERTDTQYF.

This clonotype was seen a handful of times. The V gene is TRBV30, the J gene TRBJ2-3; D possibly corresponds to TRBD2 (5 bases). Looked up from germline, CDR1 is GTSNPN and CDR2 is SVGIG (reference sequence). Trimming left V 2 bases short and J 4 bases short, with 16 bases between. The CDR3 length is 15 residues. This CDR3 reads CAWSPPRPGADTQYF. In nucleotides, the CDR3 is TGTGCCTGGAGTCCGCCAAGGCCCGGGGCAGATACGCAGTATTTT.

This clonotype was observed a few times. The gene calls are TRBV19 and TRBJ2-2; D gene ambiguous. Trimming pared 6 bases from V and 7 bases from J, leaving 12 bases between. The V gene's germline CDR1 is LNHDA and CDR2 SQIVND (reference sequence). CDR3 length: 13 amino acids. In DNA form, the CDR3 reads TGTGCCAGTAGCGACTGGGGTGGCGGGGAGCTGTTTTTT. This translates into CASSDWGGGELFF.

The chain carries TRBV27 and TRBJ1-4; D is possibly TRBD1 (6 bases). The V and J ends lost 3 bases and 8 bases respectively, with 10 bases between them. Germline assignment: CDR1 MNHEY and CDR2 SMNVEV (reference sequence). The CDR3 has 13 amino acids. The CDR3 spells CASSLNREEKLFF. CDR3 coding DNA: TGTGCCAGCAGTTTGAACAGGGAAGAAAAACTGTTTTTT.

This clonotype was found many times. This chain uses TRBV20-1 with TRBJ1-1; unclear D gene. The germline V gene has CDR1 DFQATT and CDR2 SNEGSKA (reference sequence). CDR3 length equals 14 residues. V was cut by 5 bases and J by 3 bases, with 16 bases left in between. CDR3 nucleotides: TGCAGTGCTCCACGCGGATTACGGGACACTGAAGCTTTCTTT. Encoded protein: CSAPRGLRDTEAFF.